The 21 T cell receptor beta chains given below trace back to one sample, sequenced in a study of PD-L1 blockade in urothelial cancer (dated by TCRdb to 2016 to 2017). Library prep was done by the immunoSEQ multiplex PCR assay. TCRdb carries this immuneACCESS record with in-frame sequences only. Its versions omit some clonotypes, under half of them owing to an unresolved V gene in the studies checked, with the rest unexplained. The sample contains about 49,000 clones, around nine tenths of them found a single time. The biggest ten clones account for around 8% of the sample. The material was PBMCs, obtained around atezolizumab (anti-PD-L1) treatment. Every receptor here comes from a man between 60 and 75 years old with urothelial cancer.

The J gene is TRBJ1-2, the V gene TRBV10-3; 12 bases are a match to TRBD1. The CDR3 extends over 15 amino acids. Unmatched junction bases numbered 9, after V lost 7 bases and J lost 6 bases. In germline, CDR1 is ENHRY, CDR2 SYGVKD. The CDR3 reads CAITRGTGGTDGYTF. The CDR3 DNA sequence: TGTGCCATCACGAGGGGGACAGGGGGCACGGATGGCTACACCTTC.

The chain employs TRBV29-1 and TRBJ2-7; 9 bases line up with TRBD1. Trimming took 4 bases from V and 7 from J; bases not matched to a gene: 11. In germline, CDR1 is SQVTM, CDR2 ANQGSEA. The CDR3 loop spans 14 amino acids. The DNA for the CDR3 is TGCAGCGTTGCCCCCAGGGGACAGGGTCGAGAGCAGTACTTC. It yields the protein CSVAPRGQGREQYF.

The chain couples TRBV9 to TRBJ2-7, with D possibly being TRBD1 (5 bases). Germline V lookup: CDR1 SGDLS, CDR2 YYNGEE. The ends were cut back, 0 bases at V and 3 bases at J, with 10 bases in the middle. CDR3 length: 14 amino acids. The CDR3, as DNA: TGTGCCAGCAGCGTAGACTGGCAGGGCTACGAGCAGTACTTC. It yields the protein CASSVDWQGYEQYF. The variable domain in full, completed from reference TRBV9 and TRBJ2-7, reads DSGVTQTPKHLITATGQRVTLRCSPRSGDLSVYWYQQSLDQGLQFLIQYYNGEERAKGNILERFSAQQFPDLHSELNLSSLELGDSALYFCASSVDWQGYEQYFGPGTRLTVT.

The V call is TRBV29-1, the J call TRBJ2-7; tentative D call: TRBD2 (5 bases). Trimming cost V 4 bases and J 5 bases, with 12 bases left between them. From germline, CDR1 is SQVTM and CDR2 ANQGSEA. The CDR3 runs 12 residues. The CDR3 is CSVGSEGHEQYF. CDR3 DNA sequence: TGCAGCGTTGGGTCCGAGGGCCACGAGCAGTACTTC.

This chain uses TRBV25-1 with TRBJ1-1, with D maybe TRBD1 (5 bases). Germline assignment: CDR1 MGHDK and CDR2 SYGVNS. The V end lost 1 base, the J end lost 4 bases, and 10 bases lay between the germline ends. The CDR3 covers 14 residues. For the CDR3, the DNA is TGTGCCAGCAGTGAATTCGGGGGTGGCACTGAAGCTTTCTTT. As protein: CASSEFGGGTEAFF.

J is TRBJ1-1 and V is TRBV7-6; TRBD1 is a possible D gene (6 bases). This CDR3 has 18 amino acids. V was clipped by 2 bases and J by 4 bases, with 23 bases between them. Germline V gene sequence: CDR1 SGHVS, CDR2 FNYEAQ. The CDR3 DNA is TGTGCCAGCAGCTTATTCGTGAAAAAACAGGGAGAGGGCACTGAAGCTTTCTTT. Its protein is CASSLFVKKQGEGTEAFF.

The genes are TRBV9 and TRBJ1-3; perhaps TRBD1 as D (5 bases). Germline CDR1 is SGDLS and CDR2 is YYNGEE. The CDR3 contains 16 residues. Trimming took 4 bases from V and 3 from J, leaving 17 bases between them. The CDR3 coding sequence is TGTGCCAGCAGCCCAAGGTCGGGGGACGGTGGAAACACCATATATTTT. Translation: CASSPRSGDGGNTIYF.

The rearrangement uses TRBV2 and TRBJ1-2; 7 bases agree with TRBD1. CDR3 length: 14 amino acids. After removal of 2 bases from V and 7 bases from J, the junction contained 7 bases not matched to a gene. The V gene's germline CDR1 is SNHLY and CDR2 FYNNEI. CDR3 bases: TGTGCCAGCAGTGAATTCGTAGGGGGCCGTGGCTACACCTTC. It yields the protein CASSEFVGGRGYTF.

The V call is TRBV11-2, the J call TRBJ1-4; 7 bases are a match to TRBD1. Trimming at V came to 6 bases and at J to 6 bases, leaving 7 bases not matched to a gene. This CDR3 spans 14 amino acids. Germline assignment: CDR1 SGHAT and CDR2 FQNNGV. The CDR3 DNA follows: TGTGCCAGCAGTCTTTTAGGGGGCGATGAAAAACTGTTTTTT. This gives the protein CASSLLGGDEKLFF.

The gene calls are TRBV7-9 and TRBJ1-1; possibly TRBD1 for D (5 bases). The germline gives CDR1 SEHNR, CDR2 FQNEAQ (reference sequence). The V and J ends lost 5 bases and 5 bases respectively, with 21 bases between them. The CDR3 spans 16 residues. CDR3 region: CASSPGGVAIGTEAFF. The CDR3 region has the DNA TGTGCCAGCAGCCCGGGGGGGGTGGCCATCGGGACTGAAGCTTTCTTT.

The rearrangement joins TRBV28 to TRBJ1-3, with 10 nucleotides matching TRBD1. The V gene's germline CDR1 is MDHEN and CDR2 SYDVKM. V gave up 4 bases and J gave up 3 bases; unmatched junction bases: 9. The CDR3 loop spans 17 amino acids. In DNA form, the CDR3 reads TGTGCCAGCAGTTCTAGAAGGGACAGGGGAATTGGAAACACCATATATTTT. Translated, it gives CASSSRRDRGIGNTIYF.

The V gene is TRBV11-2, the J gene TRBJ2-5; TRBD2 matches at 8 bases. In germline, CDR1 is SGHAT, CDR2 FQNNGV. V shed 1 base, J shed 4 bases, and the junction held 5 bases outside the gene matches. This CDR3 has 15 residues. CDR3 residues: CASSLAGGAGETQYF. The CDR3 nucleotides read TGTGCCAGCAGCTTAGCGGGGGGGGCGGGAGAGACCCAGTACTTC.

The gene calls are TRBV7-6 and TRBJ2-2; 9 bases agree with TRBD2. V dropped 2 bases and J dropped 5; count of bases not matched to a gene: 0. The CDR3 spans 14 residues. The germline V gene encodes CDR1 SGHVS and CDR2 FNYEAQ. The CDR3 DNA sequence: TGTGCCAGCAGCTTAAGCGGGGGGACCGGGGAGCTGTTTTTT. Translating gives CASSLSGGTGELFF.

The chain is built from TRBV2 and TRBJ2-1; D uncertain. Trimming shortened V by 2 bases and J by 3 bases, and 5 bases separated the two germline ends. The germline V gene encodes CDR1 SNHLY and CDR2 FYNNEI. The CDR3 has 13 residues. The CDR3: CASSEQVYNEQFF. CDR3 sequence (DNA): TGTGCCAGCAGTGAACAGGTCTACAATGAGCAGTTCTTC.

The chain carries TRBV5-4 and TRBJ2-2; 12 bases match TRBD2. J was trimmed by 3 bases and V by 3 bases; bases with no gene match: 3. The CDR3 is made up of 16 amino acids. Per germline, CDR1 SGHNT and CDR2 YYREEE (reference sequence). CDR3 loop: CASSSRLAGDTGELFF. The DNA of the CDR3 is TGTGCCAGCAGCTCCCGACTAGCGGGGGACACCGGGGAGCTGTTTTTT.

Here the CDR3 DNA reads TGTGCCAGTCATGACCAGGGGGGAGAAACCGGGGAGCTGTTTTTT. It codes for CASHDQGGETGELFF. This chain uses TRBV2 with TRBJ2-2, with TRBD1 as a possible D gene (7 bases). V dropped 9 bases and J dropped 5 bases, with 19 bases sitting between them. Germline CDR1 is SNHLY and CDR2 is FYNNEI. The CDR3 has 15 amino acids.

This clone was found once. The rearrangement joins TRBV28 to TRBJ1-2, with D possibly matching TRBD1 (6 bases). Trimming removed 6 bases at V and 7 bases at J, with 15 bases between. The V gene's germline CDR1 is MDHEN and CDR2 SYDVKM. This CDR3 spans 13 amino acids. In DNA form, the CDR3 reads TGTGCCAGCAGACCCCCACCCAGGGGTGGCTACACCTTC. This gives the protein CASRPPPRGGYTF.

This clone occurred once. The chain has TRBV5-1 and TRBJ2-1; TRBD2 aligns across 8 bases. Per the germline V gene, CDR1 is SGHRS and CDR2 is YFSETQ. J was trimmed by 3 bases and V by 2 bases; bases with no gene match: 7. The CDR3 extends over 16 amino acids. CDR3 sequence (DNA): TGCGCCAGCAGCTTTACCGGGACTAGGGTCTACAATGAGCAGTTCTTC. It encodes CASSFTGTRVYNEQFF.

CDR3 loop: CASSNRLNTEAFF. In DNA, the CDR3 is TGCGCCAGCAGCAACAGGTTGAACACTGAAGCTTTCTTT. The chain combines TRBV10-1 with TRBJ1-1; D possibly corresponds to TRBD1 (5 bases). The CDR3 has 13 amino acids. Germline loops: CDR1 WNHNN, CDR2 SYGVQD (reference sequence). Trimming removed 6 bases from V and 0 bases from J, with 8 bases in between.

The rearrangement uses TRBV2 and TRBJ2-1; tentatively, D is TRBD1 (6 bases). V lost 7 bases to trimming and J lost 5 bases, with 15 bases between them. Germline CDR1 and CDR2: SNHLY and FYNNEI. CDR3 length: 14 amino acids. CDR3 sequence reads: CASNIGQTNNEQFF. The CDR3 coding sequence is TGTGCCAGCAATATTGGACAGACAAACAATGAGCAGTTCTTC. The variable domain in full, with the rest retrieved from reference TRBV2 and TRBJ2-1, is EPEVTQTPSHQVTQMGQEVILRCVPISNHLYFYWYRQILGQKVEFLVSFYNNEISEKSEIFDDQFSVERPDGSNFTLKIRSTKLEDSAMYFCASNIGQTNNEQFFGPGTRLTVL.

The chain uses TRBV18 and TRBJ2-7; 8 bases line up with TRBD1. The CDR3 is 13 residues long. CDR1 and CDR2 (germline): KGHSH, LQKENI. Trimming at V came to 3 bases and at J to 6 bases, leaving 4 bases not matched to a gene. The DNA for the CDR3 is TGTGCCAGCTCACCGGACCAGGGGGCCGAGCAGTACTTC. Its translation is CASSPDQGAEQYF.